One sample yielded the 3 T cell receptor beta chains listed below, sequenced in a study of shared clonotypes between healthy human individuals. Profiling relied on immunoSEQ multiplex PCR, and the TCRdb table lists in-frame clones only, not all of them. The table lists more than 600,000 clones, about 92% of them singletons. Only CD45RO-negative cells positively selected for CCR7 counted as naive CD8 cells, so terminally differentiated effector memory CD45RA+ cells were excluded. Specimen: naive CD8+ T cells sorted from blood. All receptors derive from a young man in good health.

The chain carries TRBV29-1 and TRBJ2-3; D may be TRBD1 or TRBD2 (8 bases each). The germline V and J ends were trimmed by 6 bases and 4 bases, with 32 bases remaining between them. This CDR3 comprises 19 residues. From germline, CDR1 is SQVTM and CDR2 ANQGSEA. The CDR3 nucleotides are TGCAGCGTGATCTCTCGGGACAGGACTAATAGCGGGAAGGCAGATACGCAGTATTTT. This sequence encodes CSVISRDRTNSGKADTQYF.

Notes on this clone: Other DNA sequences from this sample encode an identical CDR3 as well. The chain has TRBV27 and TRBJ2-2, with D unclear. CDR3 length: 14 amino acids. The V gene lost 4 bases and the J gene lost 1 base, with 7 bases spanning the gap. Germline values: CDR1 MNHEY, CDR2 SMNVEV (reference sequence). The CDR3 DNA reads as TGTGCCAGCAGTTCAGGTCTGAACACCGGGGAGCTGTTTTTT. This encodes CASSSGLNTGELFF.

This chain joins TRBV19 and TRBJ2-3; 9 nucleotides agree with TRBD1. This CDR3 comprises 16 residues. V gave up 5 bases and J gave up 2 bases; unmatched junction bases: 8. Germline values: CDR1 LNHDA, CDR2 SQIVND (reference sequence). CDR3 bases: TGTGCCAGTAGTGTCGGGACAGGGCTTTCCACAGATACGCAGTATTTT. Protein product: CASSVGTGLSTDTQYF.